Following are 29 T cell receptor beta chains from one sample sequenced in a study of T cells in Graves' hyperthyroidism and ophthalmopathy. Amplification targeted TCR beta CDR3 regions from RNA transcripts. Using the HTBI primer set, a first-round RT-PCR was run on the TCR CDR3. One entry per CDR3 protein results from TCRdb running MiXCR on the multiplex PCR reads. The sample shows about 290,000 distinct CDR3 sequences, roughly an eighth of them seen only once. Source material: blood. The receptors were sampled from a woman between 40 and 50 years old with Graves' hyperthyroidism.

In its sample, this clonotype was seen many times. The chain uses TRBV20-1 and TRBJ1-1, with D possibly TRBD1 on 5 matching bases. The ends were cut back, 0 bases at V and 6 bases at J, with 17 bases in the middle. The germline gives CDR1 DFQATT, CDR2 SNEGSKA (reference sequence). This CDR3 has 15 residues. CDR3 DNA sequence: TGCAGTGCTAGAGATCCCTGGGGCCTAGGGGCTGAAGCTTTCTTT. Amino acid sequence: CSARDPWGLGAEAFF.

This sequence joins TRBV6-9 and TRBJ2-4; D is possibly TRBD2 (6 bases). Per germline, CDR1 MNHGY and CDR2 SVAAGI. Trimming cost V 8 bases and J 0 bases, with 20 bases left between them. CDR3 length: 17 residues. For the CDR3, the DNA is TGTGCCAGCCGCCGGGGGATACGTAAGCTAGCCAAAAACATTCAGTACTTC. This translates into CASRRGIRKLAKNIQYF.

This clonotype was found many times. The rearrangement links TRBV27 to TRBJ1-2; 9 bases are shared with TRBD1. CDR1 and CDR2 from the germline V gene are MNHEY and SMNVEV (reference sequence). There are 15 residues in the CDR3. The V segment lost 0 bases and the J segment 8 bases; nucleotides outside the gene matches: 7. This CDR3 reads CASSLSLTGGGGYTF. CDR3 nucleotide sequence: TGTGCCAGCAGTTTATCCCTTACAGGGGGCGGGGGCTACACCTTC.

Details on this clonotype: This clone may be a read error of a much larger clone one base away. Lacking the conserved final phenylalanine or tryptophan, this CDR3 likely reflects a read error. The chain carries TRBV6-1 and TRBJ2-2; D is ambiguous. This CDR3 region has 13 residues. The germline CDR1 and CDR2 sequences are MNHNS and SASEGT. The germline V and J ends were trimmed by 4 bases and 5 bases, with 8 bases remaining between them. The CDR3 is CASSGRVTGELFL. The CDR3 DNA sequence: TGTGCCAGCAGTGGCAGAGTAACCGGGGAGCTGTTTCTT.

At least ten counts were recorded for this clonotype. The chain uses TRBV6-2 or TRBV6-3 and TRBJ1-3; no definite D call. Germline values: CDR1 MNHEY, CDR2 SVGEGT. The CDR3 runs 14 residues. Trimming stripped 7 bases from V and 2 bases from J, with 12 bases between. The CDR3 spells CASTRAGTGNTIYF. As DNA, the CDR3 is TGTGCCAGCACTCGAGCAGGAACTGGAAACACCATATATTTT.

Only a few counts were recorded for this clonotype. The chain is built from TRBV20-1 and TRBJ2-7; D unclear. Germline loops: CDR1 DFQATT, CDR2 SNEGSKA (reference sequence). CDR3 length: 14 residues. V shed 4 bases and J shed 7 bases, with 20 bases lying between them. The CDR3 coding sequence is TGCAGTGCTAAGTCTGGCGGCCGTTCTTGGGAGCAGTACTTC. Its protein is CSAKSGGRSWEQYF.

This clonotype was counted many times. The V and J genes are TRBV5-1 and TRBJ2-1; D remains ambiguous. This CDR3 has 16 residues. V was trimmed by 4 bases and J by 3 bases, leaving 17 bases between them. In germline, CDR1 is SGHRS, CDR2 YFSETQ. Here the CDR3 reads CASSVDSSRSYNEQFF. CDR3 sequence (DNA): TGCGCCAGCAGCGTCGACTCGTCCCGGAGCTACAATGAGCAGTTCTTC. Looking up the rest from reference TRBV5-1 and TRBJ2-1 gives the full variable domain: KAGVTQTPRYLIKTRGQQVTLSCSPISGHRSVSWYQQTPGQGLQFLFEYFSETQRNKGNFPGRFSGRQFSNSRSEMNVSTLELGDSALYLCASSVDSSRSYNEQFFGPGTRLTVL.

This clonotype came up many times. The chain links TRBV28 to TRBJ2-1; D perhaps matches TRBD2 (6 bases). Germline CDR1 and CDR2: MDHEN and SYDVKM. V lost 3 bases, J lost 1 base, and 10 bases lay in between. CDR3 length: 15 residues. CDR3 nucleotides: TGTGCCAGCAGTTTGGGGAGGCTATCCTACAATGAGCAGTTCTTC. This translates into CASSLGRLSYNEQFF. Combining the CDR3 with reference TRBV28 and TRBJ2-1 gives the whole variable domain DVKVTQSSRYLVKRTGEKVFLECVQDMDHENMFWYRQDPGLGLRLIYFSYDVKMKEKGDIPEGYSVSREKKERFSLILESASTNQTSMYLCASSLGRLSYNEQFFGPGTRLTVL.

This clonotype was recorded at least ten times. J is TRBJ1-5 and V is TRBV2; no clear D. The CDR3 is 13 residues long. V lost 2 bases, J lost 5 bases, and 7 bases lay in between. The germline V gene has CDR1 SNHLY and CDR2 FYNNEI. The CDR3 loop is CASSEIRDQPQHF. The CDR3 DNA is TGTGCCAGCAGTGAAATTCGGGATCAGCCCCAGCATTTT.

CDR3 in DNA: TGTGCCAGCACTCGGGACGCACCCTACGAGCAGTACTTC. Encoded protein: CASTRDAPYEQYF. V usage is TRBV28 and J usage is TRBJ2-7, with D perhaps TRBD1 or TRBD2 (5 bases each). Germline CDR1 reads MDHEN; CDR2 reads SYDVKM. Trimming left V 7 bases short and J 2 bases short, with 12 bases between. This CDR3 comprises 13 residues.

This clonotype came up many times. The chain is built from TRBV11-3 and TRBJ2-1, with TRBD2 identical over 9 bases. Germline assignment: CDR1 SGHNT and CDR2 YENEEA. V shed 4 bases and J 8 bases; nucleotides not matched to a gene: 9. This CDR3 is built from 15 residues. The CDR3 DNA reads TGTGCCAGCAGCTCCTCCGGGACTAGCATCGATGAGCAGTTCTTC. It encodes CASSSSGTSIDEQFF.

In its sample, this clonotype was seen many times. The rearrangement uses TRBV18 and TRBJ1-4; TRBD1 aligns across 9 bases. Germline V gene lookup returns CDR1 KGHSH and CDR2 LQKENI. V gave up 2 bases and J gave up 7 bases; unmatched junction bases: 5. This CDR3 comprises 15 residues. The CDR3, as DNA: TGTGCCAGCTCACCAGGAGGGACAGGGACTGAAAAACTGTTTTTT. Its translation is CASSPGGTGTEKLFF.

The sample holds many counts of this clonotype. The CDR3 sequence: CSARDQLGYNEQFF. CDR3 nucleotide sequence: TGCAGTGCTAGAGATCAACTGGGCTACAATGAGCAGTTCTTC. V and J are TRBV20-1 and TRBJ2-1, with unresolved D. The CDR3 length is 14 residues. Trimming cost V 0 bases and J 3 bases, with 9 bases left between them. CDR1 is DFQATT, CDR2 SNEGSKA, per germline (reference sequence).

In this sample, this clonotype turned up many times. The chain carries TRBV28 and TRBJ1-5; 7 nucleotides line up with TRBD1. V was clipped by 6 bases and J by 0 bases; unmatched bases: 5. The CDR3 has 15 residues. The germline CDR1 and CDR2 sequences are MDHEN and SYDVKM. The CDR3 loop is CASRSGQISNQPQHF. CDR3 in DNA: TGTGCCAGCAGATCGGGACAGATTAGCAATCAGCCCCAGCATTTT.

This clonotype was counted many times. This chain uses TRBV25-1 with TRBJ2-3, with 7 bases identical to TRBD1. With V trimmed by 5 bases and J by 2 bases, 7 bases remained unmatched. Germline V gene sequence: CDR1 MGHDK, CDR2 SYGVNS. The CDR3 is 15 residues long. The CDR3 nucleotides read TGTGCCAGCAGTAAATCAGGGGGTAACACAGATACGCAGTATTTT. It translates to CASSKSGGNTDTQYF. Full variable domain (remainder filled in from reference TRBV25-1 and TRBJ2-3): EADIYQTPRYLVIGTGKKITLECSQTMGHDKMYWYQQDPGMELHLIHYSYGVNSTEKGDLSSESTVSRIRTEHFPLTLESARPSHTSQYLCASSKSGGNTDTQYFGPGTRLTVL.

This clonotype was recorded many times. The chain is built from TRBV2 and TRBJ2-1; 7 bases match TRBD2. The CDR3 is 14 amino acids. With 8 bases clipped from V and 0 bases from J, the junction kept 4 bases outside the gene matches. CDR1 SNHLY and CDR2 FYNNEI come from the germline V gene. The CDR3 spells CASGGGSSYNEQFF. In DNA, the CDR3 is TGTGCCAGCGGGGGGGGAAGCTCCTACAATGAGCAGTTCTTC.

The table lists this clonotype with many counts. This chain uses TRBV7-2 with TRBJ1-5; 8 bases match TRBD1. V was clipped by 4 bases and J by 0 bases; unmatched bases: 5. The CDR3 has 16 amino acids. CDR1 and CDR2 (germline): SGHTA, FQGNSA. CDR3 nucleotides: TGTGCCAGCAGCTCACAGGGGGGCATTAGCAATCAGCCCCAGCATTTT. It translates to CASSSQGGISNQPQHF. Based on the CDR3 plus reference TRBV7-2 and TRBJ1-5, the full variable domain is GAGVSQSPSNKVTEKGKDVELRCDPISGHTALYWYRQSLGQGLEFLIYFQGNSAPDKSGLPSDRFSAERTGGSVSTLTIQRTQQEDSAVYLCASSSQGGISNQPQHFGDGTRLSIL.

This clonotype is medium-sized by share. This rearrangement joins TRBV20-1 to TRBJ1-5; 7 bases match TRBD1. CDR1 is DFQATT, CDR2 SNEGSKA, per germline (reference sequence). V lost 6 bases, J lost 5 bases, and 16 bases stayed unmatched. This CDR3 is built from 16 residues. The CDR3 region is CSALRPRDSSYQPQHF. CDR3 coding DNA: TGCAGTGCCCTACGCCCTCGGGACAGTTCCTATCAGCCCCAGCATTTT.

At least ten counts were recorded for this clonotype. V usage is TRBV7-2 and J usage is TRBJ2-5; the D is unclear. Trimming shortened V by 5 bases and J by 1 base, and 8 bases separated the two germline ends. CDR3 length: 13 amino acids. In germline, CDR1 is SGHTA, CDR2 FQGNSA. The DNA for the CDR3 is TGTGCCAGCAGCCGGAATTTCCAAGAGACCCAGTACTTC. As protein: CASSRNFQETQYF. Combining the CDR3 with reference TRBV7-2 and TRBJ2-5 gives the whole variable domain GAGVSQSPSNKVTEKGKDVELRCDPISGHTALYWYRQSLGQGLEFLIYFQGNSAPDKSGLPSDRFSAERTGGSVSTLTIQRTQQEDSAVYLCASSRNFQETQYFGPGTRLLVL.

DNA for the CDR3: TGTGCCAGCAGCCCGGGACAGGGGGCTTCTGCCTATGGCTACACCTTC. Translated, it gives CASSPGQGASAYGYTF. This rearrangement joins TRBV7-9 to TRBJ1-2, with 12 nucleotides matching TRBD1. CDR3 length: 16 residues. The V gene end was trimmed by 5 bases and the J gene end by 4 bases; junction bases not matched to a gene: 8. Germline values: CDR1 SEHNR, CDR2 FQNEAQ (reference sequence).

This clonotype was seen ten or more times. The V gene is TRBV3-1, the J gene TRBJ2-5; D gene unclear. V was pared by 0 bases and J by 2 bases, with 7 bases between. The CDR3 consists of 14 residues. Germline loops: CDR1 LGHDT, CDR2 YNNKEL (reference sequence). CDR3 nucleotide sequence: TGTGCCAGCAGCCAAGAGTTGGTACAAGAGACCCAGTACTTC. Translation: CASSQELVQETQYF.

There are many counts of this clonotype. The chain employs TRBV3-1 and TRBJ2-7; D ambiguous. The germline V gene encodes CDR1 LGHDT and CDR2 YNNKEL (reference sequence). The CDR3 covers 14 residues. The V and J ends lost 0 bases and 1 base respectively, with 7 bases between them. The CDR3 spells CASSQERLSYEQYF. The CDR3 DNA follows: TGTGCCAGCAGCCAAGAGAGGTTGTCCTACGAGCAGTACTTC.

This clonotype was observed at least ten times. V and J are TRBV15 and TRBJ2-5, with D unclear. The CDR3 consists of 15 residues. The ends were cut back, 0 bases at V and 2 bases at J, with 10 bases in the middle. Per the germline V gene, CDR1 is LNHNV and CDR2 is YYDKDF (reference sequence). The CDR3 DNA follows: TGTGCCACCAGCAGAGATCCCGGGCCACAAGAGACCCAGTACTTC. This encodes CATSRDPGPQETQYF.

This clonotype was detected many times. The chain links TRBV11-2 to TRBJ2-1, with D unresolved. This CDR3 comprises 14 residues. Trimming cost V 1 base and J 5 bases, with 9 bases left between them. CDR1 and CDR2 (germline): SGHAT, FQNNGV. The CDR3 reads CASSLVLADNEQFF. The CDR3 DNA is TGTGCCAGCAGCTTAGTATTGGCAGACAATGAGCAGTTCTTC.

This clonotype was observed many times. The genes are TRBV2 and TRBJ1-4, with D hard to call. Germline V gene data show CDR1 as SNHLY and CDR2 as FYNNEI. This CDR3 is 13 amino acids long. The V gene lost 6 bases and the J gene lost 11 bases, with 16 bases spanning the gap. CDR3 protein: CASSPLRSDKLFF. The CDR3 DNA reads TGTGCCAGCAGCCCATTGAGGTCTGATAAACTGTTTTTT.

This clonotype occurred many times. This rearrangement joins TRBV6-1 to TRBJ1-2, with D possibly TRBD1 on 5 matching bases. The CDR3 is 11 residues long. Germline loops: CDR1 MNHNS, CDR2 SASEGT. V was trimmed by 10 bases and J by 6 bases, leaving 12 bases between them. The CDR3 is CATKRGDGYTF. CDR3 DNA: TGTGCCACGAAGAGAGGGGATGGCTACACCTTC.

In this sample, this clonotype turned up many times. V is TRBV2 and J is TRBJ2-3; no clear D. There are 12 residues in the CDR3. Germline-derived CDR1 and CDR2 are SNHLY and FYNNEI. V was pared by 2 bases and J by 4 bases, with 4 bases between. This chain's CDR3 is CASSEQADTQYF. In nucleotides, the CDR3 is TGTGCCAGCAGTGAACAGGCAGATACGCAGTATTTT.

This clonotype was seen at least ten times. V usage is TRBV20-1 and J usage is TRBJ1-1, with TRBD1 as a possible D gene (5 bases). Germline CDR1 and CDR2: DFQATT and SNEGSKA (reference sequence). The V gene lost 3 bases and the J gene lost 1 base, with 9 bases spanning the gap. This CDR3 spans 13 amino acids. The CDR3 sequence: CSASLDRNTEAFF. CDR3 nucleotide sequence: TGCAGTGCTAGCCTCGACAGGAACACTGAAGCTTTCTTT.

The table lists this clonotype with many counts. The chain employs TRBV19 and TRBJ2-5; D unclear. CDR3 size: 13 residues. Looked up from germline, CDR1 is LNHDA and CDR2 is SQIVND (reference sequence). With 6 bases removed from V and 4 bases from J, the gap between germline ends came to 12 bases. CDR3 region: CASSELPRETQYF. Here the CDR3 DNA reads TGTGCCAGTAGCGAATTACCCCGAGAGACCCAGTACTTC.